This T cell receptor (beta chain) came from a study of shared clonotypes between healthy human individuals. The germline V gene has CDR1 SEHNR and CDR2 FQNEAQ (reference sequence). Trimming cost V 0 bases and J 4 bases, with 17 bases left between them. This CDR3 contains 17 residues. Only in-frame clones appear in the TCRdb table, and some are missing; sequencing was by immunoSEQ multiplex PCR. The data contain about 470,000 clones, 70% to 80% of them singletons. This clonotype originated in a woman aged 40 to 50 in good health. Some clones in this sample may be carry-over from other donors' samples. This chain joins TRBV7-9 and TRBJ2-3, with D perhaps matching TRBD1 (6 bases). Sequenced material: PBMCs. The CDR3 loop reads CASSLAVDRGWADTQYF. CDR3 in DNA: TGTGCCAGCAGCTTAGCGGTGGACAGAGGATGGGCAGATACGCAGTATTTT.